These 14 T cell receptor beta chains share one sample of origin, sequenced in a study of cytomegalovirus exposure and HLA in healthy donors. Researchers ran the PCR with 60 Vbeta and 13 Jbeta primers. This table comes from immunoSEQ multiplex PCR, and its TCRdb copy is limited to in-frame clones, with some not included. The sample has about 150,000 clones; over 65% are singletons. The sample consisted of PBMCs. All receptors derive from a woman in her thirties or forties in good health and CMV-seronegative.

CDR3 protein: CASRRGQSRYGYTF. CDR3 in DNA: TGTGCCAGCAGGCGGGGACAGTCCCGCTATGGCTACACCTTC. This chain connects TRBV5-6 to TRBJ1-2; 7 bases line up with TRBD1. The CDR3 runs to 14 residues. CDR1 is SGHDT and CDR2 is YYEEEE in the germline V gene. The junction had 8 bases not matched to a gene; V was cut back by 5 bases and J by 4 bases.

The chain joins TRBV6-4 to TRBJ2-7; D uncertain. Germline V lookup: CDR1 MRHNA, CDR2 SNTAGT. V lost 4 bases and J lost 0, with 10 bases in between. There are 14 residues in the CDR3. In nucleotides, the CDR3 is TGTGCCAGCAGTGTGGATAGGAGCTCCTACGAGCAGTACTTC. Translating it yields CASSVDRSSYEQYF.

The chain links TRBV25-1 to TRBJ2-7; perhaps TRBD1 as D (6 bases). The CDR3 covers 12 residues. Trimming took off 11 bases at V and 1 base at J, with 12 bases between the two ends. The germline V gene encodes CDR1 MGHDK and CDR2 SYGVNS. CDR3 amino acids: CAPTGFSYEQYF. The CDR3 DNA reads TGTGCCCCCACAGGGTTTTCCTACGAGCAGTACTTC.

This clone has only a few counts. The CDR3 sequence: CASSYSEGTEAFF. DNA for the CDR3: TGTGCCAGCAGTTACAGCGAGGGCACTGAAGCTTTCTTT. The chain has TRBV2 and TRBJ1-1, with no clear D. The CDR3 contains 13 residues. Between the trimmed V and J ends, which lost 5 bases and 4 bases, there was a span of 11 bases. CDR1 and CDR2 from the germline V gene are SNHLY and FYNNEI.

The CDR3 is CSVELLVSGTQYF. The CDR3 DNA follows: TGCAGCGTTGAATTACTAGTTTCGGGTACGCAGTATTTT. The chain uses TRBV29-1 and TRBJ2-3; D possibly corresponds to TRBD2 (5 bases). V was clipped by 2 bases and J by 8 bases, with 14 bases between them. The CDR3 extends over 13 amino acids. CDR1 is SQVTM, CDR2 ANQGSEA, per germline.

This clone was counted a single time. The chain combines TRBV6-4 with TRBJ2-3; 9 bases align to TRBD2. The germline V gene encodes CDR1 MRHNA and CDR2 SNTAGT. CDR3 length equals 16 residues. J was trimmed by 3 bases and V by 0 bases; bases with no gene match: 4. This CDR3 reads CASSDSAGGSTDTQYF. The CDR3, as DNA: TGTGCCAGCAGTGACTCGGCGGGGGGGAGTACAGATACGCAGTATTTT.

V gene TRBV28 combines with J gene TRBJ2-6, with D tentatively TRBD2 (5 bases). The CDR3 loop spans 15 amino acids. The V end lost 8 bases, the J end lost 0 bases, and 11 bases lay between the germline ends. Germline assignment: CDR1 MDHEN and CDR2 SYDVKM. CDR3 sequence: CASALGGSGANVLTF. Here the CDR3 DNA reads TGTGCCAGCGCATTAGGAGGCTCTGGGGCCAACGTCCTGACTTTC.

The V and J genes are TRBV5-1 and TRBJ2-3, with 12 positions matching TRBD2. CDR3 length equals 18 residues. Germline CDR1 is SGHRS and CDR2 is YFSETQ. V was pared by 2 bases and J by 0 bases, with 7 bases of the junction left unmatched. In DNA form, the CDR3 reads TGCGCCAGCAGCTTAGGACTAGCGGGGCCTTCTAGCACAGATACGCAGTATTTT. It translates to CASSLGLAGPSSTDTQYF.

The CDR3 protein is CASSDGTRYEQYF. CDR3 nucleotide sequence: TGTGCCAGCAGCGACGGGACTAGGTACGAGCAGTACTTC. The J gene is TRBJ2-7, the V gene TRBV7-9, with TRBD2 matching 8 bases. Germline CDR1 and CDR2: SEHNR and FQNEAQ (reference sequence). This CDR3 spans 13 amino acids. V trimming: 5 bases; J trimming: 4 bases; junction bases outside the gene matches: 4.

This clone was seen only a few times. The DNA for the CDR3 is TGCGCCAGCAGCCGAGGGGACAGGGGCAATCAGCCCCAGCATTTT. Protein sequence: CASSRGDRGNQPQHF. The chain couples TRBV4-1 to TRBJ1-5, with 9 bases identical to TRBD1. The J segment lost 2 bases and the V segment lost 4 bases, leaving 3 bases of the junction unmatched. This CDR3 has 15 residues. Germline-derived CDR1 and CDR2 are MGHRA and YSYEKL.

The chain recombines TRBV2 with TRBJ2-5; D gene ambiguous. V lost 4 bases to trimming and J lost 4 bases, with 7 bases between them. The CDR3 is made up of 12 amino acids. Germline V lookup: CDR1 SNHLY, CDR2 FYNNEI. The CDR3 nucleotides are TGTGCCAGCAGTGGACTGGGAGAGACCCAGTACTTC. This gives the protein CASSGLGETQYF.

The chain recombines TRBV11-2 with TRBJ2-3, with 9 bases identical to TRBD2. CDR1 is SGHAT, CDR2 FQNNGV, per germline. This CDR3 contains 16 residues. Unmatched junction bases numbered 4, after V lost 3 bases and J lost 0 bases. CDR3 protein: CASSLMTSGSTDTQYF. The DNA of the CDR3 is TGTGCCAGCAGCTTGATGACTAGCGGCAGCACAGATACGCAGTATTTT.

The chain combines TRBV9 with TRBJ2-7; D might be TRBD2 (6 bases). The CDR3 length is 14 residues. Trimming removed 4 bases at V and 3 bases at J, with 14 bases between. The V gene's germline CDR1 is SGDLS and CDR2 YYNGEE. For the CDR3, the DNA is TGTGCCAGCAGCCCGGGGGACGGGCTCTACGAGCAGTACTTC. Amino acids: CASSPGDGLYEQYF.

V gene TRBV7-6 combines with J gene TRBJ1-2; 8 nucleotides align to TRBD1. Trimming cost V 5 bases and J 4 bases; bases outside gene matches: 9. There are 15 residues in the CDR3. In germline, CDR1 is SGHVS, CDR2 FNYEAQ. CDR3 residues: CASSPWTGRGYGYTF. The DNA of the CDR3 is TGTGCCAGCAGCCCCTGGACAGGGCGAGGCTATGGCTACACCTTC.